This TCR beta chain came from a study of blood T cell repertoires in COVID-19. Background on the study: Collection of acute and convalescent COVID-19 samples took place in the United States, Italy and Spain. In each case, the material was cDNA or gDNA derived from T cells, B-cell-depleted T cells, or PBMCs.

TCRdb's table, derived via immunoSEQ multiplex PCR, lists solely in-frame clones and lacks some. Here the sample spans some 400,000 clones, around 89% being singletons. Cohorts were assigned according to the clinical history that participants reported. Each recovered donor of Cohort 3 presented with two negative PCRs, clearance, or symptom resolution. Trimming pared 2 bases from V and 0 bases from J, leaving 8 bases between. CDR1 and CDR2 from the germline V gene are MNHEY and SMNVEV (reference sequence). This CDR3 has 15 amino acids. This clonotype was obtained from a man aged 30 to 45 who had recovered from COVID-19. Input material: PBMCs or T cells enriched from blood (not recorded which). The chain joins TRBV27 to TRBJ2-1; tentatively, D is TRBD2 (6 bases). CDR3 in amino acids: CASSLRGSSYNEQFF. The CDR3 DNA reads as TGTGCCAGCAGTTTACGGGGGAGCTCCTACAATGAGCAGTTCTTC.